This TCR beta chain was recorded in a study of blood T cell repertoires in COVID-19. On the study more broadly: Specimens from acute and convalescent COVID-19 originated in the United States, Italy and Spain.

Method: immunoSEQ multiplex PCR; TCRdb's copy keeps in-frame clones and lacks some. The sample lists under 250,000 clones; about 88% were seen once. The CDR3 totals 19 residues. Germline assignment: CDR1 SGDLS and CDR2 YYNGEE. After removal of 0 bases from V and 1 base from J, the junction contained 10 bases not matched to a gene. The rearrangement joins TRBV9 to TRBJ2-5, with 12 bases matching TRBD2. This clonotype was sampled from a woman aged 55 to 70 with acute or convalescent COVID-19. Source material: peripheral blood. The chain's CDR3 is CASSVESASGGASQETQYF. CDR3 sequence (DNA): TGTGCCAGCAGCGTAGAGTCGGCTAGCGGGGGGGCATCCCAAGAGACCCAGTACTTC.